The 2 T cell receptor beta chains below all came from one sample that was sequenced in a study of blood T cell repertoires in COVID-19. Profiled with immunoSEQ multiplex PCR; TCRdb holds only in-frame clones, not every one. The data show 100,000 to 150,000 clones, 65% to 85% seen once. Material: peripheral blood. All receptors come from a woman aged 80 or over with acute or convalescent COVID-19.

This rearrangement joins TRBV6-2 or TRBV6-3 to TRBJ1-2; no reliable D call. V was clipped by 6 bases and J by 4 bases, with 24 bases between them. The germline V gene encodes CDR1 MNHEY and CDR2 SVGEGT. CDR3 length equals 17 residues. CDR3 sequence reads: CASSLPPTELERYGYTF. CDR3 DNA: TGTGCCAGCAGCCTCCCCCCGACGGAGCTGGAACGCTATGGCTACACCTTC.

This clone was recorded only once. The chain recombines TRBV6-2 or TRBV6-3 with TRBJ2-2; 7 nucleotides align to TRBD1. This CDR3 is built from 14 residues. From germline, CDR1 is MNHEY and CDR2 SVGEGT. The V segment lost 3 bases and the J segment 9 bases; nucleotides outside the gene matches: 7. As DNA, the CDR3 is TGTGCCAGCAGTTATGGGTACAGGGGCAGGGAGCTGTTTTTT. Translated, it gives CASSYGYRGRELFF.